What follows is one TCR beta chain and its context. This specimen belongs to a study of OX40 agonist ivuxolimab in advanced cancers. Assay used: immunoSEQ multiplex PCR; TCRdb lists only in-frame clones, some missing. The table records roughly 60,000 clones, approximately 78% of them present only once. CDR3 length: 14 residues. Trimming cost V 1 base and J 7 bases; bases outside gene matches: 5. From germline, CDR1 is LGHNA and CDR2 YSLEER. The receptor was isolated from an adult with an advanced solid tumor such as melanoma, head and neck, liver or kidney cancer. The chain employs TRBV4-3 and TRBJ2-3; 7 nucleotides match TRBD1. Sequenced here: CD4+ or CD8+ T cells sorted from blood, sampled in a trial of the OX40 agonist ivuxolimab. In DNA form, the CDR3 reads TGCGCCAGCAGCCAAGGAAACAGGGGTAATACGCAGTATTTT. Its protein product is CASSQGNRGNTQYF.